This T cell receptor (beta chain) was identified during a study of early stage breast cancer tumors. The table lists this clone with a few counts. The CDR3 runs to 14 residues. The germline CDR1 and CDR2 sequences are GTSNPN and SVGIG (reference sequence). Deletions cut 5 bases from V and 8 bases from J, with 21 bases between. Libraries were prepared by immunoSEQ multiplex PCR; TCRdb keeps only in-frame clonotypes and omits some of them. This table has 45,000 to 65,000 clones, more than 70% appearing once. The V and J genes are TRBV30 and TRBJ1-2, with D perhaps matching TRBD1 (5 bases). Material: blood. The TCR comes from a person in their 40s with breast cancer. In DNA, the CDR3 is TGTGCCTGGGACAGTCATGCCAGGTTGGGAGGCTACACCTTC. Residues: CAWDSHARLGGYTF.